This TCR beta chain derives from a study of glioma-infiltrating T cells. General observations from the study: Tissue-blood divergence was below expectation in non-neoplastic patients, above in gliomas.

Ten or more counts support this clonotype. Its antigen remains unknown. V shed 5 bases and J shed 8 bases, with 12 bases lying between them. The CDR3 extends over 12 amino acids. Per germline, CDR1 MNHNS and CDR2 SASEGT. Using RNA template, CDR3s of TCR alpha and beta were amplified with iRepertoire arm-PCR. A single record per CDR3 protein comes from TCRdb applying MiXCR to the multiplex PCR reads. There are roughly 130,000 distinct CDR3 sequences in the sample; around a quarter occur only once, and over 25% lies in the top ten. The material sequenced was glioma tissue, nonneoplastic brain tissue, or PBMCs (not recorded which). The receptor was derived from a human donor with low-grade glioma or glioblastoma, undergoing nonglioma brain surgery, or in good health (not recorded which). This chain uses TRBV6-1 with TRBJ1-2, with a tentative D call TRBD1 (6 bases). In DNA form, the CDR3 reads TGTGCCAGCAGTTTCGGGGGGCGCGGCTACACCTTC. This codes for CASSFGGRGYTF.